The present entry profiles one T cell receptor beta chain with its context. The sample comes from a study of blood T cell repertoires in COVID-19. Study-wide context: PBMCs, B-cell-depleted T cells, or T cells were the source of the cDNA or gDNA that made up the material.

The CDR3 length is 15 residues. CDR1 is MGHDK and CDR2 is SYGVNS in the germline V gene. V lost 6 bases and J lost 5; bases outside the gene matches: 12. In the authors' workflow: How many nucleated cells were present was estimated from reference gene primer amplification. Profiled with immunoSEQ multiplex PCR; TCRdb holds only in-frame clones, not every one. That table supplies the V and J calls and clone size; D and trimming were determined from the DNA. The profile shows about 100,000 clones, roughly 80% of them singletons. The clonotype was recovered from a woman in her 70s with acute or convalescent COVID-19. Material: peripheral blood. V and J are TRBV25-1 and TRBJ2-5; the match to TRBD1 covers 7 bases. In nucleotides, the CDR3 is TGTGCCAGCAGCCCAGCCGGGACAGCCTCCGAGACCCAGTACTTC. Translated, it gives CASSPAGTASETQYF.